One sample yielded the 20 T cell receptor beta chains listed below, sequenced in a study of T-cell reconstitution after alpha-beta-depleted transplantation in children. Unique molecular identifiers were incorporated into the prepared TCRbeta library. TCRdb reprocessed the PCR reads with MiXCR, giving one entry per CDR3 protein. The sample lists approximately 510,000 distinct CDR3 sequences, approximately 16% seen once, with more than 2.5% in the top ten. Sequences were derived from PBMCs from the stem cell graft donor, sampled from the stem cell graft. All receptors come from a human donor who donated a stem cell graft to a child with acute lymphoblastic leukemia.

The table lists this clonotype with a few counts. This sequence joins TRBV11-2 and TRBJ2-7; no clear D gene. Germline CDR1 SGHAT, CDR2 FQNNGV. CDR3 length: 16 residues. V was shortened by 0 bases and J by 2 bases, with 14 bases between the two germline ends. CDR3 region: CASSLEGRVGTYEQYF. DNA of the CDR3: TGTGCCAGCAGCTTAGAGGGCCGGGTGGGGACCTACGAGCAGTACTTC.

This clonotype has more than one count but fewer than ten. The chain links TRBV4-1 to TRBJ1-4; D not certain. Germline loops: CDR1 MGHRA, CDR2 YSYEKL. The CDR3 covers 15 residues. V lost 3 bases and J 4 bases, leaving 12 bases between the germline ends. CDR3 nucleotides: TGCGCCAGCAGCCACGCCAGAGGCTTTAATGAAAAACTGTTTTTT. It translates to CASSHARGFNEKLFF.

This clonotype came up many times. Written as DNA, the CDR3 is TGTGCCAGCAGCTTGGATGGAGGCGGCTCCTATAATTCACCCCTCCACTTT. It is translated as CASSLDGGGSYNSPLHF. The chain employs TRBV5-5 and TRBJ1-6; D uncertain. Trimming took 0 bases from V and 0 from J, leaving 10 bases between them. Germline lookup yields CDR1 SGHKS and CDR2 YYEKEE (reference sequence). The length of the CDR3 is 17 residues. The full variable domain, rest sourced from reference TRBV5-5 and TRBJ1-6, is DAGVTQSPTHLIKTRGQQVTLRCSPISGHKSVSWYQQVLGQGPQFIFQYYEKEERGRGNFPDRFSARQFPNYSSELNVNALLLGDSALYLCASSLDGGGSYNSPLHFGNGTRLTVT.

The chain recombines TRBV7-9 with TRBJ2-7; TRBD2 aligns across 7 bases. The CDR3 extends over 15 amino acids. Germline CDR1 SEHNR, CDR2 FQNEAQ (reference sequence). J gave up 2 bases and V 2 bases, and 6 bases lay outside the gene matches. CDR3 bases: TGTGCCAGCAGCTTACTTGAGCGGGACCCCTACGAGCAGTACTTC. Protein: CASSLLERDPYEQYF. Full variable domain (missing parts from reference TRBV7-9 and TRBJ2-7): DTGVSQNPRHKITKRGQNVTFRCDPISEHNRLYWYRQTLGQGPEFLTYFQNEAQLEKSRLLSDRFSAERPKGSFSTLEIQRTEQGDSAMYLCASSLLERDPYEQYFGPGTRLTVT.

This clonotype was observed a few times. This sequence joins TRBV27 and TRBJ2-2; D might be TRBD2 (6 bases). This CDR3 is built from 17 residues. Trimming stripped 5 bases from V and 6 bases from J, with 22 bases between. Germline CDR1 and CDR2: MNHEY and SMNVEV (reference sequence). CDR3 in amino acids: CASSLTSGDVGSGELFF. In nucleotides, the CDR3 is TGTGCCAGCAGTCTCACCTCGGGGGACGTTGGCTCCGGGGAGCTGTTTTTT.

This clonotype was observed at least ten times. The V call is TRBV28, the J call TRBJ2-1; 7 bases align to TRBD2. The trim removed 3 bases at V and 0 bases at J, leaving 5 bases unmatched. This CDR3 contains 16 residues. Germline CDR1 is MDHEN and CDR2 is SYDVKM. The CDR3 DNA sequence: TGTGCCAGCAGTTTGGGGGGACTAAGCTCCTACAATGAGCAGTTCTTC. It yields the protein CASSLGGLSSYNEQFF.

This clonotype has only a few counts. Here the CDR3 reads CASSRDRGSNEQFF. DNA of the CDR3: TGCGCCAGCAGCAGGGACAGGGGGAGTAATGAGCAGTTCTTC. This chain links TRBV5-1 with TRBJ2-1, with 11 nucleotides matching TRBD1. V was pared by 4 bases and J by 7 bases, with 4 bases of the junction left unmatched. Germline V gene data show CDR1 as SGHRS and CDR2 as YFSETQ. There are 14 residues in the CDR3.

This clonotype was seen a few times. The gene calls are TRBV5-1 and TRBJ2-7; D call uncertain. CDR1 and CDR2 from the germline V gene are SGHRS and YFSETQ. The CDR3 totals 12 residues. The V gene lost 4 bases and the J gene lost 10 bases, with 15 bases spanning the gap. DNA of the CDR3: TGCGCCAGCAGCCCCGACCCACCTGTCCAGTACTTC. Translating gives CASSPDPPVQYF.

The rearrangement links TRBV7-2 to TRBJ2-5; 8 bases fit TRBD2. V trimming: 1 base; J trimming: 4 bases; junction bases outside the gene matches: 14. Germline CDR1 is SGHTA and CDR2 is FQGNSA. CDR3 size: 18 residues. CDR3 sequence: CASSLGLSAGGWGETQYF. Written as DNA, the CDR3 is TGTGCCAGCAGCTTAGGGCTTTCGGCGGGGGGATGGGGAGAGACCCAGTACTTC.

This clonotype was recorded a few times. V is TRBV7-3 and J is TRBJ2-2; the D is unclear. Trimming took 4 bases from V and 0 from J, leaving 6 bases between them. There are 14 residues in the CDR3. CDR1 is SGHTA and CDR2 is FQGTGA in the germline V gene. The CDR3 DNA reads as TGTGCCAGCAGCTCCGTTACGAACACCGGGGAGCTGTTTTTT. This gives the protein CASSSVTNTGELFF.

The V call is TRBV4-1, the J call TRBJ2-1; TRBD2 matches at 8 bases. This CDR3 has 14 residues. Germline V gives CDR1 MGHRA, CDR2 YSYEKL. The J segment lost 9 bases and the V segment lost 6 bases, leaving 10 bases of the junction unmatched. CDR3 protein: CASRRAGEVGEQFF. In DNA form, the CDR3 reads TGCGCCAGCAGACGAGCGGGAGAGGTGGGTGAGCAGTTCTTC.

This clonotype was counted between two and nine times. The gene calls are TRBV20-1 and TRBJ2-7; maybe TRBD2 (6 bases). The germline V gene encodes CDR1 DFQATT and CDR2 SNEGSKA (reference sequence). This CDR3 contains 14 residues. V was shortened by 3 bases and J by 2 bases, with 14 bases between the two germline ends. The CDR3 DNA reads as TGCAGTGCTAGGAGAGGCGGGGAAACCTACGAGCAGTACTTC. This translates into CSARRGGETYEQYF.

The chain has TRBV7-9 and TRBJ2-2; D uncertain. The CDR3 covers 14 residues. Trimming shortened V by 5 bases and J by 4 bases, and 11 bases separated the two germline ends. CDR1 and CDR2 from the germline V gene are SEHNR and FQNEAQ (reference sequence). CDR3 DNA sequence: TGTGCCAGCAGCGAGCGCAGTGGCACCGGGGAGCTGTTTTTT. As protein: CASSERSGTGELFF.

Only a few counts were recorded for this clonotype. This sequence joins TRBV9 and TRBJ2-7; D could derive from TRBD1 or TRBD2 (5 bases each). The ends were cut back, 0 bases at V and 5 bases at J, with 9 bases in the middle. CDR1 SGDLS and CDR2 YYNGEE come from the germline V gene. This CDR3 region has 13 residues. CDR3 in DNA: TGTGCCAGCAGCGTAGGGGGGTACGACGAGCAGTACTTC. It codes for CASSVGGYDEQYF.

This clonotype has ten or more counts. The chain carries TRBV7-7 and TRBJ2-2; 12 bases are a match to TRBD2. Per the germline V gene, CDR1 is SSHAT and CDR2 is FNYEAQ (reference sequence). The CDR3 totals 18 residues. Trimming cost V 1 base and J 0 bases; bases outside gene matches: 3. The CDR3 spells CASSLGLAGDPNTGELFF. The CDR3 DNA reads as TGTGCCAGCAGCTTAGGACTAGCGGGAGACCCGAACACCGGGGAGCTGTTTTTT.

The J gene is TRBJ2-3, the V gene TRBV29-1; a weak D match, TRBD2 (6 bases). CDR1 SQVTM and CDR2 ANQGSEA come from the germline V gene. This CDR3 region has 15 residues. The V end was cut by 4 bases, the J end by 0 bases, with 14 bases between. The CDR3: CSVVGTPTSTDTQYF. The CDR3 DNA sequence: TGCAGCGTTGTTGGGACTCCAACTAGCACAGATACGCAGTATTTT.

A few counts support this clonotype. DNA for the CDR3: TGCAGTGCTAGCTTTACAGGGGGGGGCGAGCAGTACTTC. The encoded protein is CSASFTGGGEQYF. This chain uses TRBV20-1 with TRBJ2-7; TRBD1 might be the D (8 bases). Germline loops: CDR1 DFQATT, CDR2 SNEGSKA (reference sequence). The CDR3 is 13 amino acids. V shed 3 bases and J shed 6 bases, with 15 bases lying between them.

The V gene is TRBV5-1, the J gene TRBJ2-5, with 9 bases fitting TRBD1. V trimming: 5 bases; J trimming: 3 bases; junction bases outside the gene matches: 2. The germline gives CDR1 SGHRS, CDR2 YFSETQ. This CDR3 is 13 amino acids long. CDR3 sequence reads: CASRRDREETQYF. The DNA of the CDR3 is TGCGCCAGCAGGCGGGACAGGGAAGAGACCCAGTACTTC.

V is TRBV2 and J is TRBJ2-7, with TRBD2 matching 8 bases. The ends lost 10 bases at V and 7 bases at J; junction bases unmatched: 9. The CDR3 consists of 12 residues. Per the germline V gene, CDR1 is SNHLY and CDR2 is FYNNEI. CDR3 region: CAMGLESSEQYF. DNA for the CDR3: TGTGCCATGGGACTAGAGAGCAGTGAGCAGTACTTC.

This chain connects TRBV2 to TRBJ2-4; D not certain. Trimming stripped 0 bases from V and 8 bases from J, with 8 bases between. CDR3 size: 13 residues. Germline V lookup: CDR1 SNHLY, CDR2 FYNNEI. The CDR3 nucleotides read TGTGCCAGCAGTGAAGCTAGGTGGGACATTCAGTACTTC. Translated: CASSEARWDIQYF.